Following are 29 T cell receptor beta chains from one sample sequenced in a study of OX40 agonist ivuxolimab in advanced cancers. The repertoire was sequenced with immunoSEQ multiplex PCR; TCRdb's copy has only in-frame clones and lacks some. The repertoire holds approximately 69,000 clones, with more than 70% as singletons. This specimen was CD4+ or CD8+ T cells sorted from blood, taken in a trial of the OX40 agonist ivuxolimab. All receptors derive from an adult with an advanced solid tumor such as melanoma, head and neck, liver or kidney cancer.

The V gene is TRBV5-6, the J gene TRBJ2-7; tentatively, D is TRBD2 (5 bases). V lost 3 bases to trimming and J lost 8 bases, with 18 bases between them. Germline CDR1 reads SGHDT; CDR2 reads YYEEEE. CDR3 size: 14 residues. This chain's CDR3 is CASSSSGVTVKQYF. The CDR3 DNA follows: TGTGCCAGCAGCTCCTCCGGGGTCACGGTTAAGCAGTACTTC. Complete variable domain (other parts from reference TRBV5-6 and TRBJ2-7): DAGVTQSPTHLIKTRGQQVTLRCSPKSGHDTVSWYQQALGQGPQFIFQYYEEEERQRGNFPDRFSGHQFPNYSSELNVNALLLGDSALYLCASSSSGVTVKQYFGPGTRLTVT.

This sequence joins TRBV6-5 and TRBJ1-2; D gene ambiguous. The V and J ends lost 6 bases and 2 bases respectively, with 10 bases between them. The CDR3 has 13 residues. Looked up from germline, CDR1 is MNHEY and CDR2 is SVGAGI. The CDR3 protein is CASRSGLNYGYTF. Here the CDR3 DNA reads TGTGCCAGCAGGTCGGGCCTAAACTATGGCTACACCTTC.

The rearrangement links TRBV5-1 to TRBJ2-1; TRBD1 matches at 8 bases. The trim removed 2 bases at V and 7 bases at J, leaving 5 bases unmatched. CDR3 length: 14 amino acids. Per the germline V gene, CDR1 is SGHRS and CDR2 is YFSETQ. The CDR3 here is CASSFGQGRNEQFF. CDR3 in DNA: TGCGCCAGCAGCTTTGGACAGGGAAGGAATGAGCAGTTCTTC.

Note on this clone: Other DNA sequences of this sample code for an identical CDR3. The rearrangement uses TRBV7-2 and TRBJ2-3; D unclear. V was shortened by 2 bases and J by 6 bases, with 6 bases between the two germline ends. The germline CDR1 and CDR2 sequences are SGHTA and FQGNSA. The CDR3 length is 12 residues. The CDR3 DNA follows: TGTGCCAGCAGCTTATTCTCGGATACGCAGTATTTT. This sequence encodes CASSLFSDTQYF. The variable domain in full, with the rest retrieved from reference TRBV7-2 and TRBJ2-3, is GAGVSQSPSNKVTEKGKDVELRCDPISGHTALYWYRQSLGQGLEFLIYFQGNSAPDKSGLPSDRFSAERTGGSVSTLTIQRTQQEDSAVYLCASSLFSDTQYFGPGTRLTVL.

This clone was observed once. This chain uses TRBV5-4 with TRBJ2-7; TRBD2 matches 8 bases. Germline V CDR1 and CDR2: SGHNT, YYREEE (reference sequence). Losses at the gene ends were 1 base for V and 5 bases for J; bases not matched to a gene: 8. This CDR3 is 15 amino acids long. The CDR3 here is CASSLKSSGSHEQYF. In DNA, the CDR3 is TGTGCCAGCAGCTTGAAGTCTAGCGGGTCGCACGAGCAGTACTTC.

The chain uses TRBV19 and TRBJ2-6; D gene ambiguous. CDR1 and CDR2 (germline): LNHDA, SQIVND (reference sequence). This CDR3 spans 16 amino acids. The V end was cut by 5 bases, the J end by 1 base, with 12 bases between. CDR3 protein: CASSVGPISGANVLTF. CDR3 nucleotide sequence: TGTGCCAGTAGTGTAGGACCGATATCTGGGGCCAACGTCCTGACTTTC.

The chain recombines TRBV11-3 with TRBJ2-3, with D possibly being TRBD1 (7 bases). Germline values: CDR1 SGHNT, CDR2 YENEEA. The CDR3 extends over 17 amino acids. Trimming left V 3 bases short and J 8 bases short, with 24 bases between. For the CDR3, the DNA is TGTGCCAGCAGCTTGTGTGGGTTCAGGGGGGAATCGGGTACGCAGTATTTT. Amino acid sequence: CASSLCGFRGESGTQYF.

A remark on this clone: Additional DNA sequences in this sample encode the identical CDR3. The CDR3 DNA follows: TGTGCCAGCAGTTACTCGCCTACTTACGAGCAGTACTTC. It encodes CASSYSPTYEQYF. This chain connects TRBV6-5 to TRBJ2-7, with D unclear. V gave up 0 bases and J gave up 4 bases, with 7 bases separating them. The CDR3 covers 13 residues. Germline CDR1 is MNHEY and CDR2 is SVGAGI.

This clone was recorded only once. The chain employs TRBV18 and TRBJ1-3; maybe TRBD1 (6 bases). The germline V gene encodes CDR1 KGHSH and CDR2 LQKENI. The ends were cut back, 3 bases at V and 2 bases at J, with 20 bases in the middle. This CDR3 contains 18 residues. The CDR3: CASSPRTAALNTGNTIYF. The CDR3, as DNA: TGTGCCAGCTCACCGCGGACAGCGGCACTCAATACTGGAAACACCATATATTTT.

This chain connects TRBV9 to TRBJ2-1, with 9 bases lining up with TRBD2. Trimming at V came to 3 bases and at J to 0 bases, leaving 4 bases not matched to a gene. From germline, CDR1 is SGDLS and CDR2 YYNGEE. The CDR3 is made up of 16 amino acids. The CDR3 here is CASSGPAGGSYNEQFF. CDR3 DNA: TGTGCCAGCAGCGGGCCAGCGGGAGGCTCCTACAATGAGCAGTTCTTC.

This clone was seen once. The CDR3 sequence: CASSLVGGTQYF. CDR3 bases: TGTGCCAGCAGCTTGGTGGGCGGCACCCAGTACTTC. The chain has TRBV5-4 and TRBJ2-5; the D is unclear. CDR1 is SGHNT and CDR2 is YYREEE in the germline V gene (reference sequence). Trimming left V 0 bases short and J 8 bases short, with 8 bases between. The CDR3 consists of 12 residues.

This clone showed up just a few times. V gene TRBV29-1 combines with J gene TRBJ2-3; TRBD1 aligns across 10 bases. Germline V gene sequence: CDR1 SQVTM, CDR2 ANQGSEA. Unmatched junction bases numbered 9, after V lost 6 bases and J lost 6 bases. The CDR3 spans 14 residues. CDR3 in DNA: TGCAGCGTCACGACAGGGGGCGCCACGGATACGCAGTATTTT. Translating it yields CSVTTGGATDTQYF.

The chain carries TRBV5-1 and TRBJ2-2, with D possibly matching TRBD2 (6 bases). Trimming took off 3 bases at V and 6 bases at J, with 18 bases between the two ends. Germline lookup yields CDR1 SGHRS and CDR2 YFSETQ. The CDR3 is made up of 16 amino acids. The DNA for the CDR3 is TGCGCCAGCAGCTGGAGGGGTGGAGGGGTCGCCGGGGAGCTGTTTTTT. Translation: CASSWRGGGVAGELFF.

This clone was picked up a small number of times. The CDR3 protein is CASSLLTYEQYF. The CDR3 DNA reads as TGTGCCAGCAGCTTACTTACCTACGAGCAGTACTTC. The rearrangement uses TRBV7-9 and TRBJ2-7, with unresolved D. There are 12 residues in the CDR3. The germline V gene has CDR1 SEHNR and CDR2 FQNEAQ (reference sequence). V lost 2 bases and J 2 bases, leaving 4 bases between the germline ends. Filled out from reference TRBV7-9 and TRBJ2-7, the complete variable domain reads DTGVSQNPRHKITKRGQNVTFRCDPISEHNRLYWYRQTLGQGPEFLTYFQNEAQLEKSRLLSDRFSAERPKGSFSTLEIQRTEQGDSAMYLCASSLLTYEQYFGPGTRLTVT.

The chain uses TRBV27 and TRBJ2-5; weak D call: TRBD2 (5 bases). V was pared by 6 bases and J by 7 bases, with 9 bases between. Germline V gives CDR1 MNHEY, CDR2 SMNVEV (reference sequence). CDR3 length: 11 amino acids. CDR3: CASRGLATQYF. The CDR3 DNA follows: TGTGCCAGCAGGGGCCTAGCGACCCAGTACTTC.

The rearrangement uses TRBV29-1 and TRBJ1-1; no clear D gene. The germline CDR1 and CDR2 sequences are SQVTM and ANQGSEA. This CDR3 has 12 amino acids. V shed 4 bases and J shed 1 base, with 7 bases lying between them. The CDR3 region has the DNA TGCAGCGTTGGACGGCCGAACACTGAAGCTTTCTTT. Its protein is CSVGRPNTEAFF.

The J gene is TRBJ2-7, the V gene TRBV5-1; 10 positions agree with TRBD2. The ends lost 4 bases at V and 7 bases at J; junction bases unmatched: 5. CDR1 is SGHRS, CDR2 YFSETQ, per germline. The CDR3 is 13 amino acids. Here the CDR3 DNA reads TGCGCCAGCAGCGACATACTAGCGGGGGAGCAGTACTTC. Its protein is CASSDILAGEQYF.

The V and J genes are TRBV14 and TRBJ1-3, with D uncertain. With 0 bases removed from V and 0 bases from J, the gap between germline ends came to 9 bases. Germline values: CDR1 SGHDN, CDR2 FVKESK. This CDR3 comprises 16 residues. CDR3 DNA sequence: TGTGCCAGCAGCCAAGATCGGGTTTTCTCTGGAAACACCATATATTTT. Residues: CASSQDRVFSGNTIYF.

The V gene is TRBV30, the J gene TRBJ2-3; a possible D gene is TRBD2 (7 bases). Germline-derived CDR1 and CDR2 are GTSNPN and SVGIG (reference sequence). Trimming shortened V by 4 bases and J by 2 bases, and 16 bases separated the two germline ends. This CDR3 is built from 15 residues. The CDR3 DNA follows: TGTGCCTGGAAGGGGGGGATGGGGCTCACAGATACGCAGTATTTT. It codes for CAWKGGMGLTDTQYF.

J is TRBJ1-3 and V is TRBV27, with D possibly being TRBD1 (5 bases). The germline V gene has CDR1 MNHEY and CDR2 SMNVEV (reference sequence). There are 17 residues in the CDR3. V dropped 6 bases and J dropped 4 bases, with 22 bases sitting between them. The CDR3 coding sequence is TGTGCCAGCAGCAACGGACGGGGACCTTTATGGGGAAACACCATATATTTT. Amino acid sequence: CASSNGRGPLWGNTIYF.

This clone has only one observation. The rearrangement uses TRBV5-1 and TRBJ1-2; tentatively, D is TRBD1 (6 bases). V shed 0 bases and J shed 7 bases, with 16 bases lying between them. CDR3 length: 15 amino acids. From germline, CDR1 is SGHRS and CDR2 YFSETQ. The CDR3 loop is CASSLVRGAKIGYTF. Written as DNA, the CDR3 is TGCGCCAGCAGCTTGGTAAGGGGGGCAAAGATTGGCTACACCTTC.

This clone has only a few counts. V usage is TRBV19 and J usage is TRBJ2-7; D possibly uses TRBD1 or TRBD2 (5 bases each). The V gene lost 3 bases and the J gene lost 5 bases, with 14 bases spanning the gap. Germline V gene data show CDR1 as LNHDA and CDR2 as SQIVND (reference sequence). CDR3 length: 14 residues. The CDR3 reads CASSIGTVGDEQYF. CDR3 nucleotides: TGTGCCAGTAGTATCGGGACCGTAGGAGACGAGCAGTACTTC. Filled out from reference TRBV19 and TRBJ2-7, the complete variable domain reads DGGITQSPKYLFRKEGQNVTLSCEQNLNHDAMYWYRQDPGQGLRLIYYSQIVNDFQKGDIAEGYSVSREKKESFPLTVTSAQKNPTAFYLCASSIGTVGDEQYFGPGTRLTVT.

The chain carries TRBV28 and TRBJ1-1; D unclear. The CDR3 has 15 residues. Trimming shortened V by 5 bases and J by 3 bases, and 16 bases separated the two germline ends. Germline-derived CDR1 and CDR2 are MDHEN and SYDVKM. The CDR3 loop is CASSPPPGGDTEAFF. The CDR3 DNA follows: TGTGCCAGCAGTCCCCCGCCCGGAGGTGACACTGAAGCTTTCTTT.

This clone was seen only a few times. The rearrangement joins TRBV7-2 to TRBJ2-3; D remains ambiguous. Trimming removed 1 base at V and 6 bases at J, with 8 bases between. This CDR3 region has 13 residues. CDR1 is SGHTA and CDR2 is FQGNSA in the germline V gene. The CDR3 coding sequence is TGTGCCAGCAGCTTAGTCTTGATGGATACGCAGTATTTT. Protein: CASSLVLMDTQYF.

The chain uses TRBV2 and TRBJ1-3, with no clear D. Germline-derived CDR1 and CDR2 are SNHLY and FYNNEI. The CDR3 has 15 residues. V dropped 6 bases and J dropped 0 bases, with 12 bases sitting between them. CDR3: CASRSRLVSGNTIYF. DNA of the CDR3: TGTGCCAGCAGAAGCAGGCTCGTCTCTGGAAACACCATATATTTT.

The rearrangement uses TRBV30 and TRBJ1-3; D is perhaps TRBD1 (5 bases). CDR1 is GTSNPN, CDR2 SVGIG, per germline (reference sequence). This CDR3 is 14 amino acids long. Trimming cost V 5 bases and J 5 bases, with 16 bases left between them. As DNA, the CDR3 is TGTGCCTGGCGTCAGGGAACCTTTAGAAACACCATATATTTT. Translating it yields CAWRQGTFRNTIYF. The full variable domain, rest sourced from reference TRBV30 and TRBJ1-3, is SQTIHQWPATLVQPVGSPLSLECTVEGTSNPNLYWYRQAAGRGLQLLFYSVGIGQISSEVPQNLSASRPQDRQFILSSKKLLLSDSGFYLCAWRQGTFRNTIYFGEGSWLTVV.

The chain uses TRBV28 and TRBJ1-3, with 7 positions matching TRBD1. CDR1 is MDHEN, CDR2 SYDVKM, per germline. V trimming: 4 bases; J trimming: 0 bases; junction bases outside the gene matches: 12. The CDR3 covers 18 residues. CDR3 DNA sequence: TGTGCCAGCAGTTCCGCCCTCGGGACAGCGGTCTCTGGAAACACCATATATTTT. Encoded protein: CASSSALGTAVSGNTIYF. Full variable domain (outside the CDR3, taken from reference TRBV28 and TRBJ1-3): DVKVTQSSRYLVKRTGEKVFLECVQDMDHENMFWYRQDPGLGLRLIYFSYDVKMKEKGDIPEGYSVSREKKERFSLILESASTNQTSMYLCASSSALGTAVSGNTIYFGEGSWLTVV.

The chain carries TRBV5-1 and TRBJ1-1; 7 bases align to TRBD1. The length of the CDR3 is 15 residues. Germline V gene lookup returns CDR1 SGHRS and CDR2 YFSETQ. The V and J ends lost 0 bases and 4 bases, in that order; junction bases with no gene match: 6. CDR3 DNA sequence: TGCGCCAGCAGCTTGGAGGGGGCTAAGGGCACTGAAGCTTTCTTT. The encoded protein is CASSLEGAKGTEAFF.

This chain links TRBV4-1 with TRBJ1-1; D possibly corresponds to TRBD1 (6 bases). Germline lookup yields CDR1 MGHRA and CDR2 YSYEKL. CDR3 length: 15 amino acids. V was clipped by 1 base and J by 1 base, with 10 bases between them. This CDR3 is CASSQVGTRNTEAFF. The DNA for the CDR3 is TGCGCCAGCAGCCAAGTCGGGACAAGGAACACTGAAGCTTTCTTT.